This paragraph reports one T cell receptor beta chain. V shed 0 bases and J 7 bases; nucleotides not matched to a gene: 9. The CDR3 is 15 amino acids. From germline, CDR1 is SGHTS and CDR2 YDEGEE. The data were obtained in a study of cytomegalovirus exposure and HLA in healthy donors. PCR amplification relied on 60 Vbeta primers (plus 13 Jbeta primers). Assay used: immunoSEQ multiplex PCR; TCRdb lists only in-frame clones, some missing. The sample lists roughly 200,000 clones, 80% seen once, with 0.6% to 0.7% in the top ten. Sequenced: PBMCs. This chain links TRBV5-8 with TRBJ2-5; 7 positions match TRBD2. The clonotype was recovered from a boy aged 10-17 years in good health and CMV-seronegative. DNA for the CDR3: TGTGCCAGCAGCTTGGGACTAGCTCTGGCCGGGACCCAGTACTTC. Amino acid sequence: CASSLGLALAGTQYF.